These 26 T cell receptor beta chains originate from one sample sequenced in a study of identical twins. MiXCR, applied by TCRdb to the 5' RACE reads, yields one record per CDR3 protein. The sample includes about 280,000 distinct CDR3 sequences, approximately 8% of them seen just once. The data also belong to a second study, concerning yellow fever vaccine responses in identical twins.

Sequencing used memory (CD45RO+) T cells sorted from blood. These receptors were obtained from a woman aged 18 to 35 in good health.

The table lists this clonotype with a few counts. The chain combines TRBV6-2 or TRBV6-3 with TRBJ2-7; 11 bases fit TRBD2. The germline gives CDR1 MNHEY, CDR2 SVGEGT. This CDR3 spans 16 amino acids. V was clipped by 5 bases and J by 6 bases; unmatched bases: 12. The CDR3, as DNA: TGTGCCAGCAGTCGAGGACTAGCGGGTGCGCTCGGCGAGCAGTACTTC. Its protein product is CASSRGLAGALGEQYF.

The chain employs TRBV20-1 and TRBJ2-2; 11 bases are a match to TRBD2. This CDR3 has 17 residues. V shed 3 bases, J shed 1 base, and the junction held 7 bases outside the gene matches. In germline, CDR1 is DFQATT, CDR2 SNEGSKA (reference sequence). The CDR3 DNA is TGCAGTGCTAGGGTGACTAGCGGGACCCTGAACACCGGGGAGCTGTTTTTT. Protein sequence: CSARVTSGTLNTGELFF.

The chain recombines TRBV18 with TRBJ2-7; a weak D match, TRBD2 (5 bases). In germline, CDR1 is KGHSH, CDR2 LQKENI. CDR3 length: 12 amino acids. Trimming cost V 3 bases and J 3 bases, with 6 bases left between them. This CDR3 reads CASSPRGYEQYF. The CDR3 DNA reads TGTGCCAGCTCACCTCGGGGCTACGAGCAGTACTTC.

This chain links TRBV27 with TRBJ2-1; TRBD1 might be the D (6 bases). The CDR3 length is 15 residues. From germline, CDR1 is MNHEY and CDR2 SMNVEV (reference sequence). Trimming shortened V by 4 bases and J by 6 bases, and 16 bases separated the two germline ends. The CDR3 DNA is TGTGCCAGCAGTTCCACAGGGTTAGTAGGCAATGAGCAGTTCTTC. Translated, it gives CASSSTGLVGNEQFF.

This clonotype appeared a few times. The chain has TRBV10-2 and TRBJ1-2, with TRBD1 matching over 8 bases. Germline loops: CDR1 WSHSY, CDR2 SAAADI. The CDR3 spans 15 residues. V shed 0 bases, J shed 7 bases, and the junction held 7 bases outside the gene matches. The CDR3 here is CASSESSGTGGGYTF. The CDR3 DNA is TGCGCCAGCAGTGAGTCTTCCGGGACAGGCGGTGGCTACACCTTC.

This clonotype was recorded a few times. The chain joins TRBV19 to TRBJ2-7, with a tentative D call TRBD2 (5 bases). The germline V gene encodes CDR1 LNHDA and CDR2 SQIVND (reference sequence). V lost 6 bases and J lost 2, with 14 bases in between. This CDR3 is built from 14 residues. The CDR3 DNA reads as TGTGCCAGTAGGAGGACGGGGAATCCCTACGAGCAGTACTTC. It specifies CASRRTGNPYEQYF. Together with reference TRBV19 and TRBJ2-7, the CDR3 gives the full variable domain: DGGITQSPKYLFRKEGQNVTLSCEQNLNHDAMYWYRQDPGQGLRLIYYSQIVNDFQKGDIAEGYSVSREKKESFPLTVTSAQKNPTAFYLCASRRTGNPYEQYFGPGTRLTVT.

The chain couples TRBV20-1 to TRBJ2-1, with 14 positions matching TRBD2. There are 16 residues in the CDR3. V was clipped by 4 bases and J by 4 bases; unmatched bases: 6. Germline-derived CDR1 and CDR2 are DFQATT and SNEGSKA (reference sequence). CDR3 DNA sequence: TGCAGTGCTATGACTAGCGGGAGGGCCGTTTACAATGAGCAGTTCTTC. Translated, it gives CSAMTSGRAVYNEQFF.

The rearrangement joins TRBV11-2 to TRBJ2-1, with 7 nucleotides matching TRBD1. Trimming cost V 5 bases and J 4 bases; bases outside gene matches: 17. The CDR3 runs to 18 residues. Germline V gives CDR1 SGHAT, CDR2 FQNNGV. This chain's CDR3 is CASSRNRPREGAYNEQFF. The CDR3 DNA sequence: TGTGCCAGCAGCAGAAACCGCCCCCGTGAGGGGGCGTACAATGAGCAGTTCTTC.

This clonotype was observed at least ten times. V usage is TRBV9 and J usage is TRBJ2-5, with 8 bases matching TRBD1. The CDR3 length is 15 residues. Germline V lookup: CDR1 SGDLS, CDR2 YYNGEE. After removal of 1 base from V and 4 bases from J, the junction contained 6 bases not matched to a gene. CDR3 sequence reads: CASSVRDRQGETQYF. The CDR3 DNA follows: TGTGCCAGCAGCGTACGGGACAGGCAAGGAGAGACCCAGTACTTC.

In DNA, the CDR3 is TGTGCCAGCAGTTTAAGGACTAGCGGGAGGGAGAACACCGGGGAGCTGTTTTTT. Translation gives CASSLRTSGRENTGELFF. The genes are TRBV27 and TRBJ2-2; 15 bases align to TRBD2. The CDR3 runs to 18 residues. V was pared by 2 bases and J by 1 base, with 2 bases of the junction left unmatched. CDR1 MNHEY and CDR2 SMNVEV come from the germline V gene (reference sequence).

This clonotype appeared a few times. The chain links TRBV6-1 to TRBJ2-2; 9 nucleotides match TRBD1. This CDR3 has 15 residues. Germline trimming cut 11 bases from V and 5 bases from J; bases unmatched to any gene: 12. Germline V CDR1 and CDR2: MNHNS, SASEGT. The CDR3 coding sequence is TGTGCCGCGTCGGGTACCGGGACAGGGACCGGGGAGCTGTTTTTT. Its protein is CAASGTGTGTGELFF.

Remarks on this clonotype: This may stem from a read error, because a much larger clone lies one nucleotide away. This sequence joins TRBV5-1 and TRBJ1-4; D is possibly TRBD1 (5 bases). V lost 5 bases, J lost 9 bases, and 14 bases lay in between. The CDR3 contains 13 residues. Per germline, CDR1 SGHRS and CDR2 YFSETQ. CDR3 bases: TGCGCCAGCAGGGCCACATCAGGGAAAAAACTGTTTTTT. This encodes CASRATSGKKLFF.

The chain is built from TRBV7-9 and TRBJ2-5; TRBD2 aligns across 9 bases. V lost 5 bases, J lost 5 bases, and 9 bases stayed unmatched. Germline CDR1 reads SEHNR; CDR2 reads FQNEAQ (reference sequence). The CDR3 extends over 15 amino acids. The CDR3 DNA follows: TGTGCCAGCAGCCGGCCGGCTAGCGGGGTTGAGACCCAGTACTTC. Translation gives CASSRPASGVETQYF.

This clonotype was found a few times. The rearrangement uses TRBV7-2 and TRBJ2-3; tentative D call: TRBD2 (5 bases). V was trimmed by 1 base and J by 1 base, leaving 12 bases between them. Germline values: CDR1 SGHTA, CDR2 FQGNSA. This CDR3 is built from 16 residues. The CDR3 reads CASSLVQLARTDTQYF. In DNA form, the CDR3 reads TGTGCCAGCAGCTTAGTCCAGCTAGCCCGCACAGATACGCAGTATTTT.

The rearrangement links TRBV21-1 to TRBJ2-5; the table's TRBD2 call for D was not verified on the DNA. TRBV21-1 is labeled a pseudogene. The length of the CDR3 is 15 residues. DNA of the CDR3: TGTGCCAGCAGCAAAGCGGAGGGCCTCCAAGAGACCCAGTACTTC. Protein: CASSKAEGLQETQYF.

This clonotype was counted ten times or more. The V gene is TRBV2, the J gene TRBJ2-1; D ambiguous. The CDR3 is 13 residues long. Germline assignment: CDR1 SNHLY and CDR2 FYNNEI. Trimming removed 6 bases at V and 3 bases at J, with 9 bases between. The CDR3 sequence is CASSDFGYNEQFF. In DNA form, the CDR3 reads TGTGCCAGCAGCGACTTCGGCTACAATGAGCAGTTCTTC.

In this sample, this clonotype turned up many times. The V gene is TRBV5-1, the J gene TRBJ1-2, with 9 bases identical to TRBD1. Looked up from germline, CDR1 is SGHRS and CDR2 is YFSETQ. The CDR3 runs to 16 residues. V was pared by 6 bases and J by 4 bases, with 13 bases of the junction left unmatched. The CDR3 bases are TGCGCCAGCAAAACAAGCCGGGACAGGGATATCTATGGCTACACCTTC. Encoded protein: CASKTSRDRDIYGYTF.

The rearrangement links TRBV6-1 to TRBJ2-1; D may be TRBD2 (5 bases). CDR1 is MNHNS and CDR2 is SASEGT in the germline V gene. The CDR3 spans 13 residues. V gave up 6 bases and J gave up 10 bases, with 16 bases separating them. CDR3 sequence (DNA): TGTGCCAGCAGCCCCCCCACATCGGGGGAGCAGTTCTTC. Its protein is CASSPPTSGEQFF.

V gene TRBV11-3 combines with J gene TRBJ2-2; the D call may be TRBD1 or TRBD2 (6 bases each). The CDR3 has 15 residues. Between the trimmed V and J ends, which lost 0 bases and 6 bases, there was a span of 11 bases. Germline-derived CDR1 and CDR2 are SGHNT and YENEEA. The CDR3 here is CASSLEGASAGELFF. In DNA, the CDR3 is TGTGCCAGCAGCTTAGAGGGGGCTAGCGCCGGGGAGCTGTTTTTT.

The chain joins TRBV6-5 to TRBJ2-1, with D hard to call. CDR1 MNHEY and CDR2 SVGAGI come from the germline V gene. V lost 2 bases and J 4 bases, leaving 9 bases between the germline ends. CDR3 size: 14 residues. The CDR3 loop reads CASSYATEYNEQFF. The CDR3 DNA follows: TGTGCCAGCAGTTACGCTACAGAGTACAATGAGCAGTTCTTC.

The chain uses TRBV3-1 and TRBJ1-2; D is undetermined. The CDR3 length is 12 residues. The V end was cut by 0 bases, the J end by 8 bases, with 7 bases between. Per germline, CDR1 LGHDT and CDR2 YNNKEL (reference sequence). The CDR3 nucleotides read TGTGCCAGCAGCCAAGAAAAGGGAGGCTACACCTTC. Amino acid sequence: CASSQEKGGYTF.

This clonotype was seen more than once but under ten times. Because the CDR3's place on the DNA is in doubt, the DNA is left out and the CDR3 is given as listed by TCRdb. The rearrangement links TRBV7-8 to TRBJ1-6. Germline V gene lookup returns CDR1 SGHVS and CDR2 FQNEAQ. The CDR3 adds up to 15 amino acids, both ends counted. The CDR3 spells CASTLAVLERAPLHF.

This clonotype was seen only a few times. This chain links TRBV24-1 with TRBJ2-1; 11 bases map to TRBD2. V was pared by 5 bases and J by 1 base, with 3 bases of the junction left unmatched. Germline assignment: CDR1 KGHDR and CDR2 SFDVKD. CDR3 size: 16 residues. The CDR3 region is CATSATSGGSYNEQFF. The DNA for the CDR3 is TGTGCCACCAGTGCCACTAGCGGGGGTTCCTACAATGAGCAGTTCTTC.

CDR3: CASSPRLANYVYTGELFF. The CDR3 DNA follows: TGTGCCAGCTCACCAAGGTTGGCGAACTACGTTTACACCGGGGAGCTGTTTTTT. This chain uses TRBV18 with TRBJ2-2, with D uncertain. V was clipped by 2 bases and J by 3 bases, with 19 bases between them. Germline lookup yields CDR1 KGHSH and CDR2 LQKENI. The CDR3 spans 18 residues.

The chain joins TRBV20-1 to TRBJ2-1; D may correspond to TRBD1 or TRBD2 (5 bases each). The CDR3 has 12 amino acids. In germline, CDR1 is DFQATT, CDR2 SNEGSKA (reference sequence). Trimming removed 5 bases at V and 8 bases at J, with 13 bases between. Here the CDR3 DNA reads TGCAGTGCTGGGACCCCCTCCGATGAGCAGTTCTTC. It translates to CSAGTPSDEQFF.

Only a few counts were recorded for this clonotype. The gene calls are TRBV18 and TRBJ2-3, with TRBD2 matching 8 bases. Germline V gives CDR1 KGHSH, CDR2 LQKENI. V shed 0 bases, J shed 3 bases, and the junction held 5 bases outside the gene matches. The CDR3 has 16 amino acids. The CDR3 reads CASSPPRSGGTDTQYF. DNA for the CDR3: TGTGCCAGCTCACCACCGAGAAGCGGGGGAACAGATACGCAGTATTTT.